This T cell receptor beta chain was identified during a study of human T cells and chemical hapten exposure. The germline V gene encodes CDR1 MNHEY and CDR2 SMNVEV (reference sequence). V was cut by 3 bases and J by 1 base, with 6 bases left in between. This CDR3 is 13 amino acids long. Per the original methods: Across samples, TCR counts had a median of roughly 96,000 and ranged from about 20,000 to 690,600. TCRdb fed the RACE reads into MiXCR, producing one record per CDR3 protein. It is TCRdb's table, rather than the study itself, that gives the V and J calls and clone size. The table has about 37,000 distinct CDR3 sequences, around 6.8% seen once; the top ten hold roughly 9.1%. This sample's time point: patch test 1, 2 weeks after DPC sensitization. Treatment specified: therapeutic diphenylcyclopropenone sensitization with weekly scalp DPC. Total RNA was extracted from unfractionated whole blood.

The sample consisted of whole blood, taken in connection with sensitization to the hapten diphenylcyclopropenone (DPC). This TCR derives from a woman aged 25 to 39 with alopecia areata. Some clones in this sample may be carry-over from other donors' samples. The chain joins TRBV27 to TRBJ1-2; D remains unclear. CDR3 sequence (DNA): TGTGCCAGCAGTTTCCGGAGTAACTATGGCTACACCTTC. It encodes CASSFRSNYGYTF.